This T cell receptor (beta chain) was captured by sequencing in a study of identical twins. The CDR3 length is 14 residues. V was clipped by 6 bases and J by 3 bases; unmatched bases: 5. With no exceptions, donors were healthy Caucasians. TCRdb called the 5' RACE reads again in MiXCR, with one record for every CDR3 protein. The table lists just under 650,000 distinct CDR3 sequences, about 7.1% of them singletons. The same specimen was also included in a second study, on yellow fever vaccine responses in identical twins.

Sequencing was performed on PBMCs. The chain has TRBV12-3 or TRBV12-4 and TRBJ2-7, with 10 bases identical to TRBD2. The receptor's source is a woman between 18 and 30 years old in good health. The CDR3 is CASRVAGGGYEQYF. The CDR3, as DNA: TGTGCCAGCAGGGTAGCGGGAGGCGGCTACGAGCAGTACTTC.